This T cell receptor beta chain was obtained from a study of T cells after yellow fever vaccination (dated by TCRdb to between 2018 and 2021). At the level of the whole study: The SMART-Seq v4 Ultra Low Input RNA kit was used to prepare libraries from fractions with low cell numbers. To track T-cell clones before and after primary and booster YFV17D yellow fever vaccination, bulk TCR alpha and beta repertoires were sequenced longitudinally. Two healthy male donors, one aged 18 to 30 and one aged 30 to 40 years, were included in the cohort. Blood was collected at multiple timepoints before and after primary and secondary immunization, and bulk PBMC replicates and cell subsets were isolated. The full study reports these points: A small share of clonotypes occurred in both CD4 and CD8 compartments, likely arising from convergent recombination. After the booster, most clones that had expanded after primary vaccination were detected again (about 97% of CD4 and 88% of CD8), suggesting broad maintenance of memory. Because abundant contaminating clonotypes from the bulk population could be contained in FACS-sorted repertoires, computational filtering was required. Because the study included only a couple of donors, the extent to which the findings can be generalized is limited. The secondary T-cell response was weaker than the primary response but faster, peaking on day 5 instead of day 15.

Comments on this clonotype: Its antigen specificity is not known. Within one base of it there is no much larger clone, and no base qualities were kept.

The germline V gene sets CDR1 to MDHEN and CDR2 to SYDVKM. V lost 6 bases and J lost 4 bases, and the count of bases not matched to a germline gene is 11. From cysteine to valine, the CDR3 is 15 amino acids long. Only the CDR3 DNA is retained, 45 bases long and in frame from the first base. TCR cDNA was synthesized by 5'RACE template switching, which introduced a universal primer site and unique molecular identifiers. cDNA synthesis was primed from both the TCR alpha and TCR beta constant segments. Libraries were amplified in two PCR steps, with sample barcodes and sequencing adapters added in the second step. Sequencing of libraries was done on Illumina HiSeq 2500 (2x100 bp) or NovaSeq (2x150 bp). Under the source paper's analysis protocol: MIGEC handled demultiplexing of reads and collapsing into UMI consensus sequences, while MiXCR performed V(D)J alignment. Vaccine-responding clonotypes were defined with edgeR using replicate PBMC samples, requiring FDR below 0.01 and a log2 fold change above 5 up to day 15. Each bulk clonotype received a CD4 or CD8 identity based on whether the sequenced CD4 or CD8 repertoire contained that clonotype at higher abundance. TCRdb cleaned the public reads at Q25 with fastp, built clones with MiXCR and kept in-frame beta chains. Every distinct CDR3 protein forms one entry, paired with its most common genes and DNA. TCRdb's processing, not the authors' own work, is the source of the V and J calls. This sample comprises around 350,000 distinct CDR3 sequences, 11% of them detected only once. Jointly, the top ten make up about 17% of the sample.

The sample's treatment or condition label, in plain terms: live attenuated yellow fever vaccine strain. At each blood-draw timepoint, two biological replicates of bulk PBMCs were obtained. A standard Ficoll-Paque protocol was used to isolate PBMCs from peripheral blood. TriZol was used to extract RNA from bulk PBMCs, CD4 and CD8 fractions, and dextramer-positive and dextramer-negative fractions. The receptor chain draws on TRBV28 and TRBJ2-7, with 8 junctional bases fitting TRBD1. This sample comprised PBMCs, obtained on the day of the first yellow fever vaccination. The sequence derives from a man between 18 and 35 years old who received the YFV17D yellow fever vaccine. CDR3 region: CASSRGQGVIYEQYV. The DNA is TGTGCCAGCAGCAGAGGACAGGGAGTGATTTACGAGCAGTACGTC.